This entry lists 25 T cell receptor beta chains sequenced from one sample in a study of neurological immune-mediated disorders. A single record per CDR3 protein comes from TCRdb applying MiXCR to the 5' RACE reads. In the table there are tens of thousands of distinct CDR3 sequences, less than 6% of which are singletons. Sequencing input: CD4+ T cells from blood. Receptor source: a woman between 18 and 30 years old with multiple sclerosis.

This clonotype was observed many times. The rearrangement links TRBV27 to TRBJ2-1, with D possibly TRBD1 on 5 matching bases. The CDR3 covers 16 residues. Trimming took off 4 bases at V and 6 bases at J, with 19 bases between the two ends. Germline loops: CDR1 MNHEY, CDR2 SMNVEV (reference sequence). This CDR3 reads CASSSLVSVQGNEQFF. The CDR3 DNA is TGTGCCAGCAGTTCCCTAGTTAGTGTTCAGGGCAATGAGCAGTTCTTC.

This clonotype was seen ten or more times. V is TRBV5-1 and J is TRBJ1-2; unclear D gene. V lost 0 bases, J lost 1 base, and 7 bases lay in between. The CDR3 totals 14 residues. Germline V CDR1 and CDR2: SGHRS, YFSETQ. CDR3 bases: TGCGCCAGCAGCTTGGTGCCGGATAACTATGGCTACACCTTC. This sequence encodes CASSLVPDNYGYTF.

A few counts support this clonotype. Being one base from a much bigger clone, this may be a read error. The chain recombines TRBV7-6 with TRBJ2-2, with 8 bases matching TRBD1. Germline CDR1 and CDR2: SGHVS and FNYEAQ. This CDR3 spans 16 amino acids. The chain's CDR3 is CVSSLRTGPNTGELFF. The CDR3 nucleotides are TGTGTCAGCAGCCTAAGGACAGGGCCCAACACCGGGGAGCTGTTTTTT. The entire variable domain, with the rest obtained from reference TRBV7-6 and TRBJ2-2, is as follows: GAGVSQSPRYKVTKRGQDVALRCDPISGHVSLYWYRQALGQGPEFLTYFNYEAQQDKSGLPNDRFSAERPEGSISTLTIQRTEQRDSAMYRCVSSLRTGPNTGELFFGEGSRLTVL.

This clonotype has a count of ten or more. The rearrangement links TRBV20-1 to TRBJ1-2; 12 bases are shared with TRBD1. J was trimmed by 3 bases and V by 3 bases; bases with no gene match: 2. The germline gives CDR1 DFQATT, CDR2 SNEGSKA (reference sequence). CDR3 length: 14 residues. This CDR3 is CSASRDRGHYGYTF. The CDR3 DNA sequence: TGCAGTGCTAGCCGGGACAGGGGGCACTATGGCTACACCTTC.

This clonotype was detected ten times or more. The chain employs TRBV4-3 and TRBJ2-3; TRBD2 agrees at 10 bases. CDR3 length: 16 amino acids. Germline trimming cut 4 bases from V and 1 base from J; bases unmatched to any gene: 5. Germline V gene sequence: CDR1 LGHNA, CDR2 YSLEER. The CDR3 nucleotides are TGCGCCAGCAGCCTAGGACTAGCGGCCCGCACAGATACGCAGTATTTT. Amino acid sequence: CASSLGLAARTDTQYF.

At least ten counts were recorded for this clonotype. The V gene is TRBV7-2, the J gene TRBJ1-5; a possible D gene is TRBD1 (6 bases). Per germline, CDR1 SGHTA and CDR2 FQGNSA. This CDR3 is 15 amino acids long. V gave up 1 base and J gave up 4 bases, with 11 bases separating them. CDR3 coding DNA: TGTGCCAGCAGCTTAGTGGCAGGGGAAAATCAGCCCCAGCATTTT. It yields the protein CASSLVAGENQPQHF.

This clonotype has ten or more counts. The genes are TRBV12-3 or TRBV12-4 and TRBJ1-3, with D perhaps TRBD1 (5 bases). Trimming stripped 4 bases from V and 0 bases from J, with 16 bases between. This CDR3 is 17 amino acids long. CDR3 nucleotide sequence: TGTGCCAGCAGTTCAATCTCGGGGCCGAGCTCTGGAAACACCATATATTTT. Translation: CASSSISGPSSGNTIYF.

The rearrangement links TRBV7-9 to TRBJ1-6; 8 nucleotides match TRBD1. The germline V gene has CDR1 SEHNR and CDR2 FQNEAQ (reference sequence). With V trimmed by 5 bases and J by 3 bases, 6 bases remained unmatched. The CDR3 length is 16 residues. The CDR3 spells CASSIGTGSYNSPLHF. As DNA, the CDR3 is TGTGCCAGCAGCATAGGGACAGGAAGCTATAATTCACCCCTCCACTTT.

The rearrangement joins TRBV19 to TRBJ2-3; TRBD1 is a possible D gene (5 bases). The CDR3 runs 14 residues. Trimming stripped 7 bases from V and 3 bases from J, with 14 bases between. CDR1 LNHDA and CDR2 SQIVND come from the germline V gene (reference sequence). CDR3 nucleotide sequence: TGTGCCAGTAAAAAGGGGCCCGAAACAGATACGCAGTATTTT. This codes for CASKKGPETDTQYF.

This clonotype was detected many times. The chain joins TRBV5-1 to TRBJ2-3, with 8 nucleotides matching TRBD2. There are 15 residues in the CDR3. V trimming: 0 bases; J trimming: 10 bases; junction bases outside the gene matches: 10. Germline CDR1 SGHRS, CDR2 YFSETQ. CDR3: CASSLGNSGLEAQYF. In DNA form, the CDR3 reads TGCGCCAGCAGCTTGGGGAATTCGGGACTAGAGGCGCAGTATTTT.

This clonotype has a count of ten or more. CDR3 sequence reads: CASSMNYRGPKAYGYTF. The DNA for the CDR3 is TGTGCCAGCAGCATGAACTACCGGGGCCCTAAAGCCTATGGCTACACCTTC. This chain uses TRBV21-1 with TRBJ1-2. TRBV21-1 is deemed a pseudogene. CDR3 size: 17 residues.

The sample holds many counts of this clonotype. J is TRBJ1-3 and V is TRBV25-1; 9 bases agree with TRBD1. Trimming cost V 5 bases and J 4 bases; bases outside gene matches: 9. The germline V gene encodes CDR1 MGHDK and CDR2 SYGVNS. This CDR3 is 16 amino acids long. The CDR3 sequence is CASSPAPGQGGNTIYF. The CDR3 nucleotides are TGTGCCAGCAGTCCAGCACCGGGACAGGGAGGAAACACCATATATTTT.

The sample holds many counts of this clonotype. The rearrangement joins TRBV27 to TRBJ1-5; 10 bases align to TRBD1. The CDR3 has 15 amino acids. CDR1 is MNHEY, CDR2 SMNVEV, per germline (reference sequence). V was pared by 6 bases and J by 5 bases, with 7 bases of the junction left unmatched. The CDR3 nucleotides are TGTGCCAGCAGCCTTCTTGGGACAGGGGATCAGCCCCAGCATTTT. This codes for CASSLLGTGDQPQHF.

The table lists this clonotype with many counts. The chain employs TRBV7-6 and TRBJ1-6; D is undetermined. V was cut by 1 base and J by 2 bases, with 6 bases left in between. The germline V gene has CDR1 SGHVS and CDR2 FNYEAQ. The CDR3 runs to 15 residues. This chain's CDR3 is CASSLELTYNSPLHF. CDR3 nucleotide sequence: TGTGCCAGCAGCTTAGAACTGACCTATAATTCACCCCTCCACTTT.

This clonotype was counted many times. The rearrangement links TRBV7-9 to TRBJ1-4; D unclear. V dropped 5 bases and J dropped 2 bases, with 12 bases sitting between them. The CDR3 is 15 residues long. Germline V gene data show CDR1 as SEHNR and CDR2 as FQNEAQ (reference sequence). The CDR3, as DNA: TGTGCCAGCAGCCTAGTAATGGCGACTAATGAAAAACTGTTTTTT. It codes for CASSLVMATNEKLFF.

This clonotype was counted many times. This chain connects TRBV10-3 to TRBJ2-2, with 7 positions matching TRBD1. The CDR3 runs to 15 residues. Germline V gene lookup returns CDR1 ENHRY and CDR2 SYGVKD. J was trimmed by 3 bases and V by 10 bases; bases with no gene match: 11. The CDR3 DNA follows: TGTGCCACCAGAACAGGGGAGCGCGACACCGGGGAGCTGTTTTTT. Its protein product is CATRTGERDTGELFF.

This clonotype was counted many times. This chain uses TRBV11-2 with TRBJ2-2; 10 bases match TRBD1. CDR1 is SGHAT, CDR2 FQNNGV, per germline. The CDR3 spans 16 residues. V was clipped by 5 bases and J by 3 bases; unmatched bases: 6. CDR3 region: CASSLGQGRDTGELFF. In nucleotides, the CDR3 is TGTGCCAGCAGCCTGGGACAGGGGCGGGACACCGGGGAGCTGTTTTTT.

In this sample, this clonotype turned up many times. CDR3 sequence reads: CASSFFRTSGQETQYF. The CDR3 bases are TGTGCCAGCAGCTTCTTCCGGACTAGCGGACAAGAGACCCAGTACTTC. The V and J genes are TRBV7-9 and TRBJ2-5, with 10 bases matching TRBD2. Germline-derived CDR1 and CDR2 are SEHNR and FQNEAQ (reference sequence). The CDR3 has 16 residues. V dropped 3 bases and J dropped 2; count of bases not matched to a gene: 6.

Many counts were recorded for this clonotype. The gene calls are TRBV9 and TRBJ1-2; a possible D gene is TRBD1 (5 bases). The CDR3 is 14 amino acids. Between the trimmed V and J ends, which lost 3 bases and 8 bases, there was a span of 17 bases. CDR1 is SGDLS, CDR2 YYNGEE, per germline. CDR3 region: CASSAHEGLGGYTF. The CDR3 region has the DNA TGTGCCAGCAGCGCCCATGAGGGACTTGGGGGCTACACCTTC.

This clonotype was detected ten times or more. V is TRBV7-2 and J is TRBJ1-2; 9 bases map to TRBD1. The CDR3 has 13 amino acids. V lost 5 bases and J lost 6; bases outside the gene matches: 4. The germline V gene has CDR1 SGHTA and CDR2 FQGNSA. The CDR3, as DNA: TGTGCCAGCAGCGTCACAGGGGGCAATGGCTACACCTTC. Translated: CASSVTGGNGYTF. Filled out from reference TRBV7-2 and TRBJ1-2, the complete variable domain reads GAGVSQSPSNKVTEKGKDVELRCDPISGHTALYWYRQSLGQGLEFLIYFQGNSAPDKSGLPSDRFSAERTGGSVSTLTIQRTQQEDSAVYLCASSVTGGNGYTFGSGTRLTVV.

In its sample, this clonotype was seen many times. The chain is built from TRBV28 and TRBJ2-1; D may be TRBD1 or TRBD2 (5 bases each). The germline gives CDR1 MDHEN, CDR2 SYDVKM. V was pared by 6 bases and J by 7 bases, with 25 bases between. The CDR3 runs 17 residues. The CDR3 DNA follows: TGTGCCAGCAGGACACTAGGTGGGGGAGACGGTCGGAATGAGCAGTTCTTC. Amino acid sequence: CASRTLGGGDGRNEQFF. The full variable domain, its missing parts supplied by reference TRBV28 and TRBJ2-1, is DVKVTQSSRYLVKRTGEKVFLECVQDMDHENMFWYRQDPGLGLRLIYFSYDVKMKEKGDIPEGYSVSREKKERFSLILESASTNQTSMYLCASRTLGGGDGRNEQFFGPGTRLTVL.

This clonotype has at least ten counts. The chain has TRBV4-3 and TRBJ2-3; 7 bases align to TRBD1. J gave up 2 bases and V 0 bases, and 11 bases lay outside the gene matches. CDR3 length equals 18 residues. The germline gives CDR1 LGHNA, CDR2 YSLEER. The CDR3: CASSQEAWGQRPTDTQYF. The CDR3 region has the DNA TGCGCCAGCAGCCAAGAGGCCTGGGGACAGAGGCCCACAGATACGCAGTATTTT.

This clonotype was seen repeatedly, ten times or more. The chain has TRBV12-3 or TRBV12-4 and TRBJ1-2; D may be TRBD1 (5 bases). V was pared by 2 bases and J by 7 bases, with 11 bases between. The CDR3 runs to 13 residues. DNA for the CDR3: TGTGCCAGCAGTTTAAGGTCAGGGAGTGGCTACACCTTC. It yields the protein CASSLRSGSGYTF.

This clonotype has a count of ten or more. The V gene is TRBV27, the J gene TRBJ2-7; 15 bases align to TRBD2. Trimming removed 6 bases from V and 6 bases from J; junction bases left unmatched: 9. In germline, CDR1 is MNHEY, CDR2 SMNVEV (reference sequence). This CDR3 contains 16 residues. The CDR3 coding sequence is TGTGCCAGCAGCCGGACTAGCGGGGGGGCTATTCTCGAGCAGTACTTC. Its translation is CASSRTSGGAILEQYF.

This clonotype was detected ten times or more. The chain carries TRBV7-8 and TRBJ1-2; 9 bases are a match to TRBD1. V trimming: 1 base; J trimming: 6 bases; junction bases outside the gene matches: 9. The length of the CDR3 is 16 residues. Germline V gives CDR1 SGHVS, CDR2 FQNEAQ. This CDR3 reads CASSLEGQGPEDGYTF. Written as DNA, the CDR3 is TGTGCCAGCAGCTTAGAGGGACAGGGACCGGAAGATGGCTACACCTTC. The full variable domain, with the rest looked up from reference TRBV7-8 and TRBJ1-2, is GAGVSQSPRYKVAKRGQDVALRCDPISGHVSLFWYQQALGQGPEFLTYFQNEAQLDKSGLPSDRFFAERPEGSVSTLKIQRTQQEDSAVYLCASSLEGQGPEDGYTFGSGTRLTVV.